What follows describes a single T cell receptor beta chain. The antigen is unknown. Generated by immunoSEQ multiplex PCR, the TCRdb table keeps only in-frame clones and is missing some. The sample consists of fewer than 150,000 clones, about 90% of them appearing once. Thawed PBMCs were FACS-sorted into unstimulated CD4+CD25+CD127- regulatory T cells, CD4+CD25- non-regulatory cells, CD4 and CD8 cells. The data derive from a study of Tregs in tolerant kidney transplant recipients. V shed 4 bases and J shed 0 bases, with 13 bases lying between them. Germline-derived CDR1 and CDR2 are SGHRS and YFSETQ. The CDR3 runs 16 residues. General observations from the study: Validation in larger populations is needed because few patients were studied. Activated donor B cell expansion appeared to reveal the most relevant donor-specific TCRbeta repertoire. No direct test of biological reproducibility was done here.

This TCR was recovered from a human donor in good health. Sequencing was performed on CD4+ T cells from blood. V gene TRBV5-1 combines with J gene TRBJ1-4; D remains ambiguous. DNA of the CDR3: TGCGCCAGCAGCCGTAATGACCGTGCAACTAATGAAAAACTGTTTTTT. Translated, it gives CASSRNDRATNEKLFF.